Each of the 10 T cell receptor beta chains below was sequenced from the same sample in a study of blood T cell repertoires in COVID-19. TCRdb keeps only in-frame clones here, not all; method: immunoSEQ multiplex PCR. The sample contains about 120,000 clones, over 65% of which appear only once. The sequenced sample was peripheral blood. The source of these receptors is a man aged 70-80 years with acute or convalescent COVID-19.

V is TRBV7-9 and J is TRBJ1-1, with D maybe TRBD1 (5 bases). V was trimmed by 1 base and J by 1 base, leaving 10 bases between them. The length of the CDR3 is 15 residues. The germline CDR1 and CDR2 sequences are SEHNR and FQNEAQ (reference sequence). CDR3 nucleotides: TGTGCCAGCAGCTTAGATCGGCAGGGGAACACTGAAGCTTTCTTT. As protein: CASSLDRQGNTEAFF.

This chain joins TRBV2 and TRBJ2-7; possible D gene TRBD2, 5 bases. The CDR3 covers 16 residues. Trimming shortened V by 2 bases and J by 2 bases, and 16 bases separated the two germline ends. CDR1 is SNHLY and CDR2 is FYNNEI in the germline V gene. The DNA for the CDR3 is TGTGCCAGCAGTGAACCTTTTCGGCGAGGGCCCTACGAGCAGTACTTC. It yields the protein CASSEPFRRGPYEQYF.

This clone is a singleton in its sample. The chain links TRBV9 to TRBJ2-1; D perhaps matches TRBD1 (6 bases). V was pared by 0 bases and J by 6 bases, with 13 bases between. CDR1 is SGDLS, CDR2 YYNGEE, per germline. The CDR3 is 15 residues long. The CDR3 coding sequence is TGTGCCAGCAGCGTAGGGGGACAAGGGGGCAATGAGCAGTTCTTC. As protein: CASSVGGQGGNEQFF.

V is TRBV6-5 and J is TRBJ1-1, with TRBD1 as a possible D gene (6 bases). Germline V lookup: CDR1 MNHEY, CDR2 SVGAGI. This CDR3 has 15 amino acids. V was trimmed by 2 bases and J by 0 bases, leaving 10 bases between them. The DNA for the CDR3 is TGTGCCAGCAGTTACGGGGGGGGCATGAACACTGAAGCTTTCTTT. It specifies CASSYGGGMNTEAFF.

The chain joins TRBV6-5 to TRBJ1-2; D call uncertain. The V gene lost 0 bases and the J gene lost 4 bases, with 9 bases spanning the gap. The CDR3 consists of 14 residues. Germline V gene data show CDR1 as MNHEY and CDR2 as SVGAGI. The CDR3 sequence is CASSYSLGTYGYTF. In nucleotides, the CDR3 is TGTGCCAGCAGTTACTCTCTAGGTACCTATGGCTACACCTTC.

In its sample, this clone was seen a few times. This chain uses TRBV27 with TRBJ2-7; possibly TRBD1 for D (6 bases). The germline V and J ends were trimmed by 2 bases and 3 bases, with 14 bases remaining between them. Germline values: CDR1 MNHEY, CDR2 SMNVEV (reference sequence). The CDR3 totals 15 residues. Here the CDR3 reads CASSLGQNNFYEQYF. The CDR3 coding sequence is TGTGCCAGCAGTTTAGGACAGAATAACTTCTACGAGCAGTACTTC.

The V call is TRBV27, the J call TRBJ2-3; 9 bases map to TRBD2. The CDR3 is 16 residues long. The V gene end was trimmed by 5 bases and the J gene end by 2 bases; junction bases not matched to a gene: 8. Germline V gene data show CDR1 as MNHEY and CDR2 as SMNVEV (reference sequence). The CDR3 nucleotides read TGTGCCAGCAGTCCAGGACTAGCGAAGGACACAGATACGCAGTATTTT. This codes for CASSPGLAKDTDTQYF.

The chain is built from TRBV11-3 and TRBJ2-7; maybe TRBD1 (5 bases). CDR3 length: 13 residues. Germline V CDR1 and CDR2: SGHNT, YENEEA. V was pared by 10 bases and J by 7 bases, with 20 bases between. The CDR3 DNA reads as TGTGCCACCCCGATGGACACCTCTCGTGAGCAGTACTTC. Translating it yields CATPMDTSREQYF.

This chain connects TRBV7-2 to TRBJ2-2; D is possibly TRBD2 (6 bases). This CDR3 has 15 residues. Deletions cut 8 bases from V and 5 bases from J, with 18 bases between. The germline V gene has CDR1 SGHTA and CDR2 FQGNSA. CDR3 residues: CASADAGLATGELFF. The CDR3, as DNA: TGTGCCAGCGCTGATGCGGGGCTAGCAACCGGGGAGCTGTTTTTT.

This clone was counted a few times. The V call is TRBV3-1 (or the pseudogene TRBV3-2), the J call TRBJ2-3, with 7 bases identical to TRBD1. CDR1 LGHDT and CDR2 YNNKEL come from the germline V gene (reference sequence). V lost 4 bases and J lost 4; bases outside the gene matches: 8. The CDR3 spans 15 residues. CDR3 coding DNA: TGTGCCAGCAGCCTGACAGGGATGGAGGCAGATACGCAGTATTTT. Translating gives CASSLTGMEADTQYF.